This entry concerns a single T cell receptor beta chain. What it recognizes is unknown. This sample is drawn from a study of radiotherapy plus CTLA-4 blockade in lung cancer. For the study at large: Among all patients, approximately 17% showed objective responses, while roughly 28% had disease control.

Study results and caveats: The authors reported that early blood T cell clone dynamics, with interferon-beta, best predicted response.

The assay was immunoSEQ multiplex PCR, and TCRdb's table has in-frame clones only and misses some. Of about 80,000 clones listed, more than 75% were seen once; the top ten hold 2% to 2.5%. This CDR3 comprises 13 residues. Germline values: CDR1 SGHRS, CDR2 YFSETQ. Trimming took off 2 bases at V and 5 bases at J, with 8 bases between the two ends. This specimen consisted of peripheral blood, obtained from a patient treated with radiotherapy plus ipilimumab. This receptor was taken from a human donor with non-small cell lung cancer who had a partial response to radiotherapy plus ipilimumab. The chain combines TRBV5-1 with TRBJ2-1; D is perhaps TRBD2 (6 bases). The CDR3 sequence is CASSFQRDNEQFF. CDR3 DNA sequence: TGCGCCAGCAGCTTCCAGCGGGACAATGAGCAGTTCTTC.